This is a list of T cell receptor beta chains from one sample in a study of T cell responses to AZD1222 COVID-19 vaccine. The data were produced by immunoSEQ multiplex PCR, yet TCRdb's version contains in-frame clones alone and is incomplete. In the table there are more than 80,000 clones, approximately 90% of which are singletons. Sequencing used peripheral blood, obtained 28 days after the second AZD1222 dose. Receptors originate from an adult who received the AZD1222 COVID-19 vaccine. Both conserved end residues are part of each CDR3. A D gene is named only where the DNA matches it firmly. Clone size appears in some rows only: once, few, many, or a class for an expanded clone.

TGTGCCAGCAGCGCCGATTACTATGGCTACACCTTC	CASSADYYGYTF	TRBV5-6	.	TRBJ1-2	.
TGTGCCAGCAAGGGGACCCCGGGGGGCTACACCTTC	CASKGTPGGYTF	TRBV6-5	.	TRBJ1-2	.
TGTGCCAGCAGCTGGCAGACAGGGCTCACAGATACGCAGTATTTT	CASSWQTGLTDTQYF	TRBV5-6	TRBD1	TRBJ2-3	.
TGTGCCAGCAGTGAACTTTCAGGGGGCACCGGGGAGCTGTTTTTT	CASSELSGGTGELFF	TRBV6-1	TRBD1	TRBJ2-2	many
TGTGCCAGCAGTGACAGGGGAGTCACGGGCATTCAGTACTTC	CASSDRGVTGIQYF	TRBV6-1	.	TRBJ2-4	.
TGTGCCAGCAGCCCACGGGACACTGAAGCTTTCTTT	CASSPRDTEAFF	TRBV7-9	.	TRBJ1-1	.
TGTGCCAGCAGTTACTTCTATCACAGGGTTGGTGGAGCTAACTATGGCTACACCTTC	CASSYFYHRVGGANYGYTF	TRBV6-2/TRBV6-3	.	TRBJ1-2	.
TGTGCCAGCAGGGCCTACATGGACTTTCTTCAGTACTTC	CASRAYMDFLQYF	TRBV27	.	TRBJ2-4	.
TGTGCCAGCAGTTACTCGGACAGGGCCTACGAGCAGTACTTC	CASSYSDRAYEQYF	TRBV6-5	TRBD1	TRBJ2-7	.
TGTGCCAGCCTACCCCAAGGGGGAACCTACAATGAGCAGTTCTTC	CASLPQGGTYNEQFF	TRBV7-6	.	TRBJ2-1	.
TGTGCCAGCTCAGCCGCGGAGAACACTGAAGCTTTCTTT	CASSAAENTEAFF	TRBV18	.	TRBJ1-1	.
TGTGCCAGCAGCCCGAGGTGGGATACCCACGAGCAGTACTTC	CASSPRWDTHEQYF	TRBV11-1	.	TRBJ2-7	.
TGCGCCAGCAGCCAAGACTGGGGTAGAACACTTTTGAACACTGAAGCTTTCTTT	CASSQDWGRTLLNTEAFF	TRBV4-1	.	TRBJ1-1	.
TGTGCCAGCAGTGAAGAACGGACAGGGTATGAGAAACTGTTTTTT	CASSEERTGYEKLFF	TRBV2	TRBD1	TRBJ1-4	.
TGTGCCAGCAGCCAAGTTCAGAAAAACTATGGCTACACCTTC	CASSQVQKNYGYTF	TRBV5-6	.	TRBJ1-2	.
TGCAGCGTCGAACTGTGGGGGGGCATGGAGACCCAGTACTTC	CSVELWGGMETQYF	TRBV29-1	.	TRBJ2-5	.
TGTGCCAGCTCACGGGACGGGGGCAATCAGCCCCAGCATTTT	CASSRDGGNQPQHF	TRBV18	.	TRBJ1-5	.
TGTGCCAGCAGCCCCCTAGCGGGGGGGCACGAGACCCAGTACTTC	CASSPLAGGHETQYF	TRBV9	TRBD2	TRBJ2-5	.
TGTGCCAGCAGCTGGACCCACTCCTACGAGCAGTACTTC	CASSWTHSYEQYF	TRBV7-9	.	TRBJ2-7	.
TGCGCCAGCAGCCAAGACCCCCGAGCAGGGCCTTCTGGGGCCAACGTCCTGACTTTC	CASSQDPRAGPSGANVLTF	TRBV4-3	.	TRBJ2-6	.
TGTGCCAGCAGAAGGGCAGGGGGAGCTCGGGAGCAGTACTTC	CASRRAGGAREQYF	TRBV13	TRBD1	TRBJ2-7	.
TGTGCCAGTAGGACCCTGGAGGGGAACACTGAAGCTTTCTTT	CASRTLEGNTEAFF	TRBV19	.	TRBJ1-1	.
TGTGCCAGCAGCATAACGGCACACGAGCAGTACTTC	CASSITAHEQYF	TRBV11-1	.	TRBJ2-7	.
TGTGCCAGCAGCGTAGACGGGGGGATAATGAGAAACACTGAAGCTTTCTTT	CASSVDGGIMRNTEAFF	TRBV9	.	TRBJ1-1	.